This TCR beta chain stems from a study of shared clonotypes between healthy human individuals. Regarding this clone: Other DNA sequences from this sample encode an identical CDR3 as well.

Trimming removed 3 bases at V and 5 bases at J, with 10 bases between. CDR3 length equals 13 residues. Germline CDR1 is SGHAT and CDR2 is FQNNGV. Produced via immunoSEQ multiplex PCR; TCRdb's table is partial and in-frame only. The sample includes 2 million or so clones, 85% to 95% of them seen just once. The genes are TRBV11-2 and TRBJ2-5, with D possibly being TRBD2 (5 bases). The specimen sequenced was naive CD4+ T cells sorted from blood. The subset here: CD45RA+ positively selected. This clonotype originated in a man aged 18 to 29 in good health. The CDR3 here is CASSFGVGETQYF. CDR3 DNA sequence: TGTGCCAGCAGCTTCGGGGTAGGGGAGACCCAGTACTTC.